Shown below are 22 T cell receptor beta chains from a single sample sequenced in a study of blood T cell repertoires in COVID-19. Profiled with immunoSEQ multiplex PCR; TCRdb holds only in-frame clones, not every one. The sample includes under 200,000 clones, around 87% of them seen just once. Sequenced sample: peripheral blood. The origin of the receptors is an older woman with COVID-19, enrolled during active disease.

This clone was seen only a few times. V gene TRBV28 combines with J gene TRBJ1-5, with D possibly matching TRBD1 (5 bases). The V end lost 2 bases, the J end lost 3 bases, and 11 bases lay between the germline ends. The CDR3 spans 15 residues. Per the germline V gene, CDR1 is MDHEN and CDR2 is SYDVKM. CDR3 amino acids: CASSLGQGANQPQHF. The CDR3 DNA reads TGTGCCAGCAGTTTAGGGCAGGGTGCCAATCAGCCCCAGCATTTT. The variable domain in full, with the rest retrieved from reference TRBV28 and TRBJ1-5, is DVKVTQSSRYLVKRTGEKVFLECVQDMDHENMFWYRQDPGLGLRLIYFSYDVKMKEKGDIPEGYSVSREKKERFSLILESASTNQTSMYLCASSLGQGANQPQHFGDGTRLSIL.

The rearrangement links TRBV5-1 to TRBJ1-1; D may be TRBD1 (6 bases). Between the trimmed V and J ends, which lost 5 bases and 3 bases, there was a span of 11 bases. The V gene's germline CDR1 is SGHRS and CDR2 YFSETQ. CDR3 size: 13 residues. As DNA, the CDR3 is TGCGCCAGCAGGCCGGACAGTTACACTGAAGCTTTCTTT. Translated, it gives CASRPDSYTEAFF.

Remarks on this clone: The same CDR3 can be traced to other DNA sequences in this sample. The chain uses TRBV18 and TRBJ2-3; D might be TRBD1 (5 bases). The CDR3 extends over 12 amino acids. The V end was cut by 3 bases, the J end by 6 bases, with 7 bases between. The germline CDR1 and CDR2 sequences are KGHSH and LQKENI. CDR3 in DNA: TGTGCCAGCTCACCGAAGGGGGATACGCAGTATTTT. This gives the protein CASSPKGDTQYF.

This clone turned up a few times. The J gene is TRBJ1-5, the V gene TRBV27, with 8 bases identical to TRBD1. From germline, CDR1 is MNHEY and CDR2 SMNVEV (reference sequence). The ends lost 5 bases at V and 5 bases at J; junction bases unmatched: 5. This CDR3 spans 14 amino acids. This chain's CDR3 is CASSLGQGHQPQHF. In DNA, the CDR3 is TGTGCCAGCAGTCTAGGACAGGGACATCAGCCCCAGCATTTT.

The CDR3 protein is CAWSPGISRGTEAFF. In nucleotides, the CDR3 is TGTGCCTGGAGCCCCGGAATAAGCAGGGGGACTGAAGCTTTCTTT. The chain is built from TRBV30 and TRBJ1-1, with 7 bases lining up with TRBD1. CDR1 and CDR2 (germline): GTSNPN, SVGIG (reference sequence). The J segment lost 5 bases and the V segment lost 3 bases, leaving 12 bases of the junction unmatched. The CDR3 totals 15 residues.

The gene calls are TRBV10-1 and TRBJ1-2; D uncertain. Per the germline V gene, CDR1 is WNHNN and CDR2 is SYGVQD (reference sequence). The length of the CDR3 is 12 residues. V dropped 4 bases and J dropped 3 bases, with 6 bases sitting between them. Here the CDR3 DNA reads TGCGCCAGCAGTGGGGGAGACTATGGCTACACCTTC. Amino acids: CASSGGDYGYTF.

The V call is TRBV7-2, the J call TRBJ2-5, with 9 bases identical to TRBD1. CDR1 and CDR2 (germline): SGHTA, FQGNSA. This CDR3 has 15 residues. V dropped 5 bases and J dropped 5; count of bases not matched to a gene: 9. CDR3 DNA sequence: TGTGCCAGCAGCCCCGGGACAGGGACCTTCGAGACCCAGTACTTC. It is translated as CASSPGTGTFETQYF.

The rearrangement uses TRBV18 and TRBJ2-2; D is ambiguous. The V end was cut by 2 bases, the J end by 1 base, with 11 bases between. Germline V CDR1 and CDR2: KGHSH, LQKENI. This CDR3 spans 16 amino acids. CDR3 region: CASSPNLVRNTGELFF. CDR3 DNA: TGTGCCAGCTCACCAAATCTGGTCAGGAACACCGGGGAGCTGTTTTTT.

This clone was observed a few times. This sequence joins TRBV19 and TRBJ1-5; D ambiguous. Germline V gene data show CDR1 as LNHDA and CDR2 as SQIVND (reference sequence). The CDR3 runs 12 residues. V was cut by 8 bases and J by 0 bases, with 5 bases left in between. In DNA form, the CDR3 reads TGTGCCAGTCGGGATAGCAATCAGCCCCAGCATTTT. It codes for CASRDSNQPQHF.

The rearrangement joins TRBV28 to TRBJ2-1; D ambiguous. CDR1 is MDHEN and CDR2 is SYDVKM in the germline V gene. V gave up 3 bases and J gave up 11 bases, with 11 bases separating them. The CDR3 extends over 12 amino acids. CDR3 nucleotide sequence: TGTGCCAGCAGTTTTAAATGGTCTAAGCAGTTCTTC. Its protein product is CASSFKWSKQFF. The full variable domain, completed using reference TRBV28 and TRBJ2-1, is DVKVTQSSRYLVKRTGEKVFLECVQDMDHENMFWYRQDPGLGLRLIYFSYDVKMKEKGDIPEGYSVSREKKERFSLILESASTNQTSMYLCASSFKWSKQFFGPGTRLTVL.

The chain recombines TRBV3-1 (or the pseudogene TRBV3-2) with TRBJ2-4, with a weak D call TRBD2 (5 bases). Germline V gene data show CDR1 as LGHDT and CDR2 as YNNKEL (reference sequence). This CDR3 spans 15 amino acids. V was pared by 2 bases and J by 2 bases, with 10 bases between. CDR3 nucleotide sequence: TGTGCCAGCAGCCAACCGGGAATACCCAAAAACATTCAGTACTTC. Translating gives CASSQPGIPKNIQYF.

This clone was recorded once. The J gene is TRBJ1-2, the V gene TRBV5-4, with TRBD1 matching 7 bases. CDR3 length: 18 amino acids. Germline V gives CDR1 SGHNT, CDR2 YYREEE (reference sequence). Losses at the gene ends were 4 bases for V and 2 bases for J; bases not matched to a gene: 17. CDR3 sequence (DNA): TGTGCCAGCAGCCCGTTGCGCCAGACAGGGACCTTCAACTATGGCTACACCTTC. Amino acid sequence: CASSPLRQTGTFNYGYTF.

The chain combines TRBV27 with TRBJ1-5; unclear D gene. The CDR3 sequence is 15 residues long. V was trimmed by 2 bases and J by 9 bases, leaving 17 bases between them. CDR1 is MNHEY and CDR2 is SMNVEV in the germline V gene (reference sequence). The CDR3 DNA sequence: TGTGCCAGCAGTTTAAAGGCACAGCCCCGGGGGCCCCAGCATTTT. It encodes CASSLKAQPRGPQHF.

This clone was seen only a few times. The chain links TRBV5-8 to TRBJ1-2, with 10 bases fitting TRBD1. The CDR3 contains 17 residues. The junction had 9 bases not matched to a gene; V was cut back by 2 bases and J by 2 bases. CDR1 is SGHTS and CDR2 is YDEGEE in the germline V gene. Here the CDR3 DNA reads TGTGCCAGCAGCTTACTAGGGACAGGGGAGGCGAACTATGGCTACACCTTC. It yields the protein CASSLLGTGEANYGYTF.

This chain connects TRBV27 to TRBJ1-6; 8 bases agree with TRBD1. The germline V gene has CDR1 MNHEY and CDR2 SMNVEV (reference sequence). The V segment lost 7 bases and the J segment 9 bases; nucleotides outside the gene matches: 8. CDR3 size: 14 residues. CDR3 bases: TGTGCCAGCAACCCACAGGGGGTTTTTTCACCCCTCCACTTT. This sequence encodes CASNPQGVFSPLHF.

The rearrangement uses TRBV21-1 and TRBJ1-6. TRBV21-1 is noted as a pseudogene. The CDR3 covers 18 residues. CDR3 region: CASSKGTSVGSYNSPLHF. The CDR3 DNA follows: TGTGCCAGCAGCAAGGGGACTTCAGTAGGCTCCTATAATTCACCCCTCCACTTT.

The CDR3 reads CASSLAETGATEAFF. The CDR3 region has the DNA TGCGCCAGCAGCTTGGCGGAGACAGGAGCCACTGAAGCTTTCTTT. The rearrangement links TRBV5-1 to TRBJ1-1; D might be TRBD1 (6 bases). CDR3 length equals 15 residues. The germline V and J ends were trimmed by 0 bases and 4 bases, with 13 bases remaining between them. Germline loops: CDR1 SGHRS, CDR2 YFSETQ.

This rearrangement joins TRBV19 to TRBJ2-1, with TRBD1 identical over 7 bases. Per germline, CDR1 LNHDA and CDR2 SQIVND (reference sequence). The CDR3 totals 15 residues. With V trimmed by 5 bases and J by 7 bases, 11 bases remained unmatched. The CDR3 region has the DNA TGTGCCAGTAGTCTCTTAAGGGGGCCTGAGAATGAGCAGTTCTTC. Translating it yields CASSLLRGPENEQFF.

The chain is built from TRBV27 and TRBJ1-4; perhaps TRBD1 as D (6 bases). The V gene's germline CDR1 is MNHEY and CDR2 SMNVEV (reference sequence). CDR3 size: 13 residues. The V gene lost 8 bases and the J gene lost 3 bases, with 10 bases spanning the gap. CDR3 DNA: TGTGCCAGCGGATGGACAGCTAATGAAAAACTGTTTTTT. Its protein product is CASGWTANEKLFF.

The chain's CDR3 is CASSLGQGSEFF. The CDR3 DNA reads as TGTGCCAGCAGTCTGGGACAGGGGAGTGAGTTCTTC. The chain carries TRBV12-3 or TRBV12-4 and TRBJ2-1; 10 positions match TRBD1. This CDR3 has 12 residues. The J segment lost 14 bases and the V segment lost 5 bases, leaving 6 bases of the junction unmatched.

The gene calls are TRBV7-2 and TRBJ2-1; D possibly corresponds to TRBD2 (6 bases). V was cut by 4 bases and J by 10 bases, with 20 bases left in between. The CDR3 consists of 15 residues. Germline assignment: CDR1 SGHTA and CDR2 FQGNSA. The CDR3 region is CASSSRDFSGGEQFF. The CDR3 DNA reads as TGTGCCAGCAGCTCCCGGGACTTTTCTGGTGGCGAGCAGTTCTTC. Full variable domain (remainder filled in from reference TRBV7-2 and TRBJ2-1): GAGVSQSPSNKVTEKGKDVELRCDPISGHTALYWYRQSLGQGLEFLIYFQGNSAPDKSGLPSDRFSAERTGGSVSTLTIQRTQQEDSAVYLCASSSRDFSGGEQFFGPGTRLTVL.

This clone occurred once. This chain joins TRBV7-8 and TRBJ2-7; 9 nucleotides agree with TRBD2. The CDR3 runs to 14 residues. Germline CDR1 SGHVS, CDR2 FQNEAQ. Trimming removed 2 bases from V and 6 bases from J; junction bases left unmatched: 5. This CDR3 is CASSLRGGGGEQYF. The CDR3 coding sequence is TGTGCCAGCAGCTTACGGGGCGGGGGGGGCGAGCAGTACTTC.